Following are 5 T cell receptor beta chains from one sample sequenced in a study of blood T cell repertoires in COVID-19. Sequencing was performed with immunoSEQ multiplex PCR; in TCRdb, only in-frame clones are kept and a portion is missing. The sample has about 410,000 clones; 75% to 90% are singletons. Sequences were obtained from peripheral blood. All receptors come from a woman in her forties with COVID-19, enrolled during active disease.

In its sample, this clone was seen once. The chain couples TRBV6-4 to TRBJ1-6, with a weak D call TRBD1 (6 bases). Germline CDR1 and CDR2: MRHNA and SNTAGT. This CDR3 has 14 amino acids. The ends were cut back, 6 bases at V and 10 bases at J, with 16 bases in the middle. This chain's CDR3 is CASSPQGLNSPLHF. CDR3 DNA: TGTGCCAGCAGCCCACAGGGCCTGAACTCACCCCTCCACTTT.

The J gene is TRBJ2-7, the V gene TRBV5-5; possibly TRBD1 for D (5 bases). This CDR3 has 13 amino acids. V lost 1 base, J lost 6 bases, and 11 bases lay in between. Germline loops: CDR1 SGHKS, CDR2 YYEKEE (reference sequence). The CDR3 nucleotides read TGTGCCAGCAGCTTGCAGGGTACAAGCGAGCAGTACTTC. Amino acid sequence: CASSLQGTSEQYF.

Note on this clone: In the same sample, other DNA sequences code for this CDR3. CDR3 in DNA: TGTGCCAGCTCACCGGGGACAGGGGGCACTCAGCCCCAGCATTTT. Its translation is CASSPGTGGTQPQHF. The V gene is TRBV18, the J gene TRBJ1-5; 12 nucleotides align to TRBD1. V was clipped by 3 bases and J by 6 bases; unmatched bases: 3. Germline lookup yields CDR1 KGHSH and CDR2 LQKENI. The CDR3 contains 15 residues.

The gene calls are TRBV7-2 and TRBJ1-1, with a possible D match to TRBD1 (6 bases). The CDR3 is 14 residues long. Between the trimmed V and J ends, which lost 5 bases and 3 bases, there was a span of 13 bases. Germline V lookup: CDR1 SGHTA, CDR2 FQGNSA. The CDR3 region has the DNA TGTGCCAGCAGCCCAGACAGGTTCCACACTGAAGCTTTCTTT. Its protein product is CASSPDRFHTEAFF.

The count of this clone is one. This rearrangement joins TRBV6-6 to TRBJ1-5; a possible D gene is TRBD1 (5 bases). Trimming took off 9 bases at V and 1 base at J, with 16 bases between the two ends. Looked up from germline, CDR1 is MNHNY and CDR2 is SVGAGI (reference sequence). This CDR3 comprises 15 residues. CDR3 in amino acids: CASLWGGRSNQPQHF. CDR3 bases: TGTGCCAGTCTATGGGGGGGTAGGAGCAATCAGCCCCAGCATTTT.